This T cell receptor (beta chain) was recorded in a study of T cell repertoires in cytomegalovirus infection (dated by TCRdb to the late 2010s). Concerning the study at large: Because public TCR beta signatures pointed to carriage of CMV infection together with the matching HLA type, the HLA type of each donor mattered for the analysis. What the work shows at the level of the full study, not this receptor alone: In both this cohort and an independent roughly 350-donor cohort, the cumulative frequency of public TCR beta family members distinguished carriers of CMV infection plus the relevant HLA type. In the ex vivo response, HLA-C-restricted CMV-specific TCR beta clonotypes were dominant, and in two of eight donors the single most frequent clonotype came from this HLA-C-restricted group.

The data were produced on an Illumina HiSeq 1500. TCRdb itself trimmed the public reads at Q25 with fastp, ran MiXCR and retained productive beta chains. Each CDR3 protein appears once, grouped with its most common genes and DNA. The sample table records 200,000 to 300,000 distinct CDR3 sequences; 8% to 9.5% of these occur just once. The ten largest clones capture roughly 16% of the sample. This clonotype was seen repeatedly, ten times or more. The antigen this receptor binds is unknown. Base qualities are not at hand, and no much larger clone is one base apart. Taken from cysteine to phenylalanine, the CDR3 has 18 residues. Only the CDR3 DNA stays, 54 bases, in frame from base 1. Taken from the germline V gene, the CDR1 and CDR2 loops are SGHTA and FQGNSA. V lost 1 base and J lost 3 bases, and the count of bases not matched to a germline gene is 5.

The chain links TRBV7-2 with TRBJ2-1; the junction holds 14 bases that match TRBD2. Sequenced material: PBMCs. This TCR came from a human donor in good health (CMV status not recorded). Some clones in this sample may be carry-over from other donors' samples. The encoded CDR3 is CASSLGLAGGSYYNEQFF. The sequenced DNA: TGTGCCAGCAGCTTAGGACTAGCGGGAGGGTCCTACTACAATGAGCAGTTCTTC.